This T cell receptor (beta chain) emerged from a study of T cell responses to AZD1222 COVID-19 vaccine. In germline, CDR1 is LGHNA, CDR2 YSLEER. V lost 4 bases to trimming and J lost 6 bases, with 15 bases between them. The CDR3 length is 15 residues. Data came from immunoSEQ multiplex PCR; TCRdb stores just in-frame clones and leaves some out. This table holds 150,000 or so clones, roughly 90% found once. The chain is built from TRBV4-3 and TRBJ2-2, with a possible D match to TRBD2 (6 bases). The sequencing used peripheral blood, collected on day 0 of AZD1222 vaccination. The sequence was obtained from an adult in good health. In DNA, the CDR3 is TGCGCCAGCAGCCTAGAACGGGAGTTACCCGGGGAGCTGTTTTTT. It translates to CASSLERELPGELFF.